One and the same sample provided the 29 T cell receptor beta chains below, sequenced in a study of shared clonotypes between healthy human individuals. CD8 cells classed as naive were CD45RO-negative and positively selected for CCR7, excluding terminally differentiated effector memory CD45RA+ cells. Clones were read by immunoSEQ multiplex PCR, and TCRdb kept only the in-frame ones, dropping some. The data hold millions of clones, with approximately 94% observed a single time. Specimen: naive CD8+ T cells sorted from blood. The receptors were gathered from a young man in good health.

This chain links TRBV15 with TRBJ2-3; D might be TRBD1 or TRBD2, each matching 6 bases. The CDR3 spans 16 residues. CDR1 and CDR2 (germline): LNHNV, YYDKDF (reference sequence). Trimming cost V 5 bases and J 2 bases, with 17 bases left between them. CDR3 in amino acids: CATSGTTSGATDTQYF. The CDR3 DNA follows: TGTGCCACCAGCGGGACAACCTCGGGGGCCACAGATACGCAGTATTTT.

This clone was recorded only once. One junction end disagrees with the germline gene, perhaps due to a read error. DNA of the CDR3: TGTGCTAGCAGCTCAATAGAGGCAGATACGCAGTATTTT. Protein product: CASSSIEADTQYF. The V gene is TRBV7-7, the J gene TRBJ2-3, with no clear D. Germline V gene data show CDR1 as SSHAT and CDR2 as FNYEAQ (reference sequence). There are 13 residues in the CDR3.

The chain joins TRBV4-1 to TRBJ1-6; D uncertain. CDR1 and CDR2 from the germline V gene are MGHRA and YSYEKL. V was pared by 0 bases and J by 10 bases, with 13 bases between. The CDR3 has 15 amino acids. CDR3: CASSQDAAARSPLHF. For the CDR3, the DNA is TGCGCCAGCAGCCAAGACGCGGCAGCTCGCTCACCCCTCCACTTT.

The gene calls are TRBV7-9 and TRBJ2-1; D gene unclear. Germline V lookup: CDR1 SEHNR, CDR2 FQNEAQ (reference sequence). The CDR3 is 13 amino acids. Deletions cut 4 bases from V and 12 bases from J, with 16 bases between. The CDR3 loop reads CASSSQAAERQFF. Written as DNA, the CDR3 is TGTGCCAGCAGCTCTCAAGCCGCTGAACGGCAGTTCTTC.

The chain combines TRBV7-2 with TRBJ2-7, with 7 bases aligning to TRBD2. CDR1 is SGHTA, CDR2 FQGNSA, per germline. The junction had 4 bases not matched to a gene; V was cut back by 5 bases and J by 3 bases. The CDR3 is 13 amino acids. The CDR3 DNA reads as TGTGCCAGCAGCGCCGGACTAGGCTACGAGCAGTACTTC. It codes for CASSAGLGYEQYF.

This clone was found a few times. This CDR3 is CAWSMGASNQPQHF. In DNA form, the CDR3 reads TGTGCCTGGAGTATGGGGGCGAGCAATCAGCCCCAGCATTTT. The chain carries TRBV30 and TRBJ1-5; TRBD1 might be the D (6 bases). The V end lost 2 bases, the J end lost 1 base, and 9 bases lay between the germline ends. This CDR3 is built from 14 residues. Germline CDR1 is GTSNPN and CDR2 is SVGIG (reference sequence).

V is TRBV10-3 and J is TRBJ2-7; D tentatively reads TRBD1 or TRBD2 (5 bases each). Germline loops: CDR1 ENHRY, CDR2 SYGVKD. This CDR3 has 14 amino acids. Trimming cost V 5 bases and J 2 bases, with 13 bases left between them. As DNA, the CDR3 is TGTGCCATCAGTTCCGGGACGGGCCCCTACGAGCAGTACTTC. Translating it yields CAISSGTGPYEQYF.

V usage is TRBV7-2 and J usage is TRBJ2-1; 9 bases line up with TRBD1. V trimming: 4 bases; J trimming: 6 bases; junction bases outside the gene matches: 10. The CDR3 runs 16 residues. The germline CDR1 and CDR2 sequences are SGHTA and FQGNSA. The CDR3 loop reads CASSSVTGGPSNEQFF. DNA for the CDR3: TGTGCCAGCAGCTCAGTGACAGGGGGTCCTAGCAATGAGCAGTTCTTC.

This chain links TRBV18 with TRBJ1-1; 12 bases map to TRBD1. This CDR3 has 17 amino acids. V gave up 2 bases and J gave up 12 bases; unmatched junction bases: 16. Germline V gene lookup returns CDR1 KGHSH and CDR2 LQKENI. The CDR3 region has the DNA TGTGCCAGCTCACCAAGCGGGGGACAGGGGGCGGCCGAAAACCCTTTCTTT. It encodes CASSPSGGQGAAENPFF.

The chain employs TRBV5-1 and TRBJ2-1; no reliable D call. Germline V gives CDR1 SGHRS, CDR2 YFSETQ. CDR3 length: 12 amino acids. Trimming stripped 2 bases from V and 7 bases from J, with 7 bases between. For the CDR3, the DNA is TGCGCCAGCAGCTTTTCGCCGAATGAGCAGTTCTTC. Translated, it gives CASSFSPNEQFF. Drawing the rest from reference TRBV5-1 and TRBJ2-1, the complete variable domain is KAGVTQTPRYLIKTRGQQVTLSCSPISGHRSVSWYQQTPGQGLQFLFEYFSETQRNKGNFPGRFSGRQFSNSRSEMNVSTLELGDSALYLCASSFSPNEQFFGPGTRLTVL.

This clone was counted once. The chain links TRBV6-5 to TRBJ2-3; the D gene could be TRBD1 or TRBD2 (6 bases each). V was pared by 0 bases and J by 3 bases, with 13 bases between. The CDR3 is 16 residues long. Germline values: CDR1 MNHEY, CDR2 SVGAGI. The CDR3 region has the DNA TGTGCCAGCAGTTACTCGGGGGGCGGACAGACAGATACGCAGTATTTT. Encoded protein: CASSYSGGGQTDTQYF.

The V call is TRBV11-2, the J call TRBJ2-3; TRBD2 matches at 7 bases. Germline V CDR1 and CDR2: SGHAT, FQNNGV. CDR3 length: 14 residues. The CDR3 loop is CATGSGFSTDTQYF. The CDR3 nucleotides are TGTGCTACTGGTAGCGGGTTCTCCACAGATACGCAGTATTTT.

The rearrangement uses TRBV11-1 and TRBJ2-7; a weak D match, TRBD1 (6 bases). This CDR3 is built from 15 residues. The germline V gene has CDR1 SGHAT and CDR2 FQDESV (reference sequence). V lost 2 bases to trimming and J lost 7 bases, with 18 bases between them. Here the CDR3 reads CASSLSGSGAGEQYF. In DNA, the CDR3 is TGTGCCAGCAGCTTATCCGGGTCAGGGGCTGGAGAGCAGTACTTC.

V is TRBV29-1 and J is TRBJ2-2; tentatively, D is TRBD1 or TRBD2 (5 bases each). Deletions cut 7 bases from V and 4 bases from J, with 10 bases between. The CDR3 has 12 residues. In germline, CDR1 is SQVTM, CDR2 ANQGSEA. The CDR3, as DNA: TGCAGCGGGGGACCCACCACCGGGGAGCTGTTTTTT. It encodes CSGGPTTGELFF.

This chain connects TRBV27 to TRBJ1-5; D ambiguous. Germline-derived CDR1 and CDR2 are MNHEY and SMNVEV (reference sequence). The V end was cut by 2 bases, the J end by 4 bases, with 12 bases between. This CDR3 is 15 amino acids long. CDR3 sequence: CASSLTTFGNQPQHF. The CDR3 DNA reads TGTGCCAGCAGTTTAACTACCTTCGGAAATCAGCCCCAGCATTTT.

V usage is TRBV28 and J usage is TRBJ1-1; TRBD1 might be the D (6 bases). CDR3 length: 18 residues. Trimming stripped 3 bases from V and 4 bases from J, with 24 bases between. Per germline, CDR1 MDHEN and CDR2 SYDVKM. CDR3 loop: CASSFRPTARGVATEAFF. Written as DNA, the CDR3 is TGTGCCAGCAGTTTTCGCCCCACTGCGAGGGGGGTGGCCACTGAAGCTTTCTTT.

V is TRBV4-2 and J is TRBJ2-2, with unresolved D. The CDR3 runs to 14 residues. The germline V gene encodes CDR1 LGHNA and CDR2 YNFKEQ. The germline V and J ends were trimmed by 0 bases and 8 bases, with 10 bases remaining between them. The CDR3 DNA reads TGTGCCAGCAGCCAAGAGTTTTTAGCTGGGGAGCTGTTTTTT. Translation: CASSQEFLAGELFF.

The V gene is TRBV15, the J gene TRBJ2-7, with D perhaps being TRBD1 or TRBD2 (6 bases each). The CDR3 is made up of 14 amino acids. Germline V gene data show CDR1 as LNHNV and CDR2 as YYDKDF (reference sequence). Trimming removed 8 bases from V and 0 bases from J, with 14 bases in between. For the CDR3, the DNA is TGTGCCACCTCGGGGGCGGGGAGCTCCTACGAGCAGTACTTC. Translating it yields CATSGAGSSYEQYF. The full variable domain, completed using reference TRBV15 and TRBJ2-7, is DAMVIQNPRYQVTQFGKPVTLSCSQTLNHNVMYWYQQKSSQAPKLLFHYYDKDFNNEADTPDNFQSRRPNTSFCFLDIRSPGLGDTAMYLCATSGAGSSYEQYFGPGTRLTVT.

Points on this clone: Other nucleotide sequences in the sample specify the same CDR3. This rearrangement joins TRBV4-3 to TRBJ2-7; the D gene is possibly TRBD2 (5 bases). The CDR3 consists of 13 residues. The germline V gene encodes CDR1 LGHNA and CDR2 YSLEER. V lost 0 bases and J lost 7, with 10 bases in between. CDR3: CASSQDWGDEQYF. The DNA for the CDR3 is TGCGCCAGCAGCCAAGATTGGGGAGATGAGCAGTACTTC.

The CDR3 spells CASSLVLTGELFF. As DNA, the CDR3 is TGTGCCAGCAGCTTGGTACTCACCGGGGAGCTGTTTTTT. The genes are TRBV5-6 and TRBJ2-2; D gene unclear. There are 13 residues in the CDR3. Germline V gene data show CDR1 as SGHDT and CDR2 as YYEEEE. With 0 bases removed from V and 4 bases from J, the gap between germline ends came to 4 bases.

CDR3 region: CASTGTDYGYTF. Written as DNA, the CDR3 is TGCGCCAGCACTGGGACCGACTATGGCTACACCTTC. The V and J genes are TRBV5-1 and TRBJ1-2; a weak D match, TRBD1 (5 bases). There are 12 residues in the CDR3. V was shortened by 6 bases and J by 3 bases, with 9 bases between the two germline ends. Germline V lookup: CDR1 SGHRS, CDR2 YFSETQ. Combining the CDR3 with reference TRBV5-1 and TRBJ1-2 gives the whole variable domain KAGVTQTPRYLIKTRGQQVTLSCSPISGHRSVSWYQQTPGQGLQFLFEYFSETQRNKGNFPGRFSGRQFSNSRSEMNVSTLELGDSALYLCASTGTDYGYTFGSGTRLTVV.

V usage is TRBV4-3 and J usage is TRBJ1-4, with 11 bases fitting TRBD1. J lost 8 bases, V lost 4 bases, and 15 bases had no gene match. The CDR3 totals 18 residues. CDR1 and CDR2 (germline): LGHNA, YSLEER. Written as DNA, the CDR3 is TGCGCCAGCAGCCGAGGGACAGGGGGTCGGCGGATAGAAGAAAAACTGTTTTTT. Translation gives CASSRGTGGRRIEEKLFF.

In this sample, this clone turned up once. This sequence joins TRBV5-1 and TRBJ1-3; D is ambiguous. Germline V lookup: CDR1 SGHRS, CDR2 YFSETQ. This CDR3 region has 13 residues. The ends were cut back, 4 bases at V and 0 bases at J, with 5 bases in the middle. The DNA for the CDR3 is TGCGCCAGCAGCGCGATCTCTGGAAACACCATATATTTT. Translating it yields CASSAISGNTIYF.

This chain joins TRBV10-3 and TRBJ1-3, with D tentatively TRBD1 (5 bases). V was clipped by 0 bases and J by 0 bases, with 9 bases between them. Germline loops: CDR1 ENHRY, CDR2 SYGVKD. The CDR3 sequence is 16 residues long. The CDR3 DNA follows: TGTGCCATCAGTGAGTCCAGGGCCAGCTCTGGAAACACCATATATTTT. It is translated as CAISESRASSGNTIYF.

The chain joins TRBV5-4 to TRBJ1-2, with TRBD1 as a possible D gene (5 bases). In germline, CDR1 is SGHNT, CDR2 YYREEE (reference sequence). There are 15 residues in the CDR3. Trimming shortened V by 1 base and J by 4 bases, and 14 bases separated the two germline ends. This chain's CDR3 is CASSLSLEQGYGYTF. In nucleotides, the CDR3 is TGTGCCAGCAGCTTGTCATTGGAGCAGGGCTATGGCTACACCTTC.

The chain uses TRBV14 and TRBJ2-7, with D unclear. V was clipped by 0 bases and J by 3 bases, with 3 bases between them. CDR1 is SGHDN, CDR2 FVKESK, per germline. This CDR3 contains 12 residues. DNA of the CDR3: TGTGCCAGCAGCCAAGAGAGCTACGAGCAGTACTTC. Translated, it gives CASSQESYEQYF.

A single count supports this clone. The chain is built from TRBV27 and TRBJ1-1, with D possibly matching TRBD1 (6 bases). Trimming pared 3 bases from V and 5 bases from J, leaving 13 bases between. The CDR3 runs to 14 residues. Germline loops: CDR1 MNHEY, CDR2 SMNVEV (reference sequence). CDR3 nucleotides: TGTGCCAGCAGTTTGGCAGGGGTTGGTACTGAAGCTTTCTTT. It codes for CASSLAGVGTEAFF.

The V and J genes are TRBV19 and TRBJ2-1; perhaps TRBD2 as D (6 bases). The length of the CDR3 is 13 residues. The V gene lost 6 bases and the J gene lost 0 bases, with 6 bases spanning the gap. In germline, CDR1 is LNHDA, CDR2 SQIVND (reference sequence). DNA for the CDR3: TGTGCCAGTAGCGGGAGCTCCTACAATGAGCAGTTCTTC. This codes for CASSGSSYNEQFF.

The chain links TRBV5-8 to TRBJ2-1; no definite D call. This CDR3 region has 14 residues. CDR1 SGHTS and CDR2 YDEGEE come from the germline V gene. Between the trimmed V and J ends, which lost 0 bases and 4 bases, there was a span of 8 bases. The CDR3 region is CASSLEAIYNEQFF. The CDR3 nucleotides are TGTGCCAGCAGCTTGGAAGCGATATACAATGAGCAGTTCTTC.